The clone carrying this T cell receptor beta chain appeared a single time. Its specificity is unknown. The record originates from a study of cytomegalovirus exposure and HLA in healthy donors. Study-wide context: Inside one of the first data releases sat roughly 80 million unique TCRs taken from HLA-typed donors. Findings and caveats of the study: A classifier reportedly called cytomegalovirus status with high sensitivity and specificity.

60 Vbeta and 13 Jbeta primers were used in PCR. Produced via immunoSEQ multiplex PCR; TCRdb's table is partial and in-frame only. The repertoire holds about 140,000 clones, with roughly three quarters as singletons. This CDR3 comprises 16 residues. In germline, CDR1 is GTSNPN, CDR2 SVGIG (reference sequence). The germline V and J ends were trimmed by 1 base and 7 bases, with 19 bases remaining between them. The chain joins TRBV30 to TRBJ2-2, with TRBD1 as a possible D gene (5 bases). Sequenced input: PBMCs. This TCR derives from a woman aged 35 to 49 in good health and CMV-seronegative. The CDR3 DNA reads TGTGCCTGGAGTGATCCCTGGCAGGGCGAGAACGGGGAGCTGTTTTTT. Translated: CAWSDPWQGENGELFF.